These T cell receptor beta chains were read from a single sample in a study of T cell repertoires in cytomegalovirus infection. TCRdb re-called the reads through MiXCR, storing one row per CDR3 protein. The sample has 170,000 or so distinct CDR3 sequences, 14% seen once. The source material was PBMCs. The receptor source for this set is a human donor in good health (CMV status not recorded). Some clones in this sample may be carry-over from other donors' samples. Each CDR3 is given with its conserved first and last residue. D genes are given only for firm matches. Rows give clone size only sometimes, using once, few, many, or a class for an expanded clone.

cdr3_nt cdr3_aa clone_size j_call d_call v_call
TGCAGTGCTAGGGCTGCACAAAACAAAAACATTCAGTACTTC CSARAAQNKNIQYF NA TRBJ2-4 NA TRBV20-1
TGCGCCAGCAGCCTCCTCGGGGGGAGTCAGCCCCAGCATTTT CASSLLGGSQPQHF few TRBJ1-5 NA TRBV5-1
TGTGCCACCAGCAGGGACAGCCAGCTAGACAATGAGCAGTTCTTC CATSRDSQLDNEQFF few TRBJ2-1 NA TRBV15
TGTGCCAGCTCACCATTAGGGACAGCCAAGGCCAATGAGCAGTTCTTC CASSPLGTAKANEQFF NA TRBJ2-1 TRBD1 TRBV18
TGTGCCAGCAGTATAGACGGGGACTCCTACAATGAGCAGTTCTTC CASSIDGDSYNEQFF NA TRBJ2-1 NA TRBV28
TGTGCCAGCAGCCAGGCCCCGGGAGTATCTAACTATGGCTACACCTTC CASSQAPGVSNYGYTF few TRBJ1-2 NA TRBV3-1
TGTGCCAGCACGAACAGTCCCACTGAAGCTTTCTTT CASTNSPTEAFF many TRBJ1-1 NA TRBV10-3
TGTGCCAGCAGGCCCTTGATGGGCAGCTCCTACGAGCAGTACTTC CASRPLMGSSYEQYF NA TRBJ2-7 NA TRBV13
TGTGCCAGCAGAGGGACAGGGGACAATGAGCAGTTCTTC CASRGTGDNEQFF NA TRBJ2-1 TRBD1 TRBV28
TGTGCCAGCAGCTTTTTTGGCCTCCAAGAGACCCAGTACTTC CASSFFGLQETQYF NA TRBJ2-5 NA TRBV11-1
TGTGCCAGCAGTTCAAGCGGGGGGAACACCGGGGAGCTGTTTTTT CASSSSGGNTGELFF many TRBJ2-2 TRBD2 TRBV27
TGTGCCAGCAGCTCCACCGGGACAGGGGGAAAGACTGAAGCTTTCTTT CASSSTGTGGKTEAFF few TRBJ1-1 TRBD1 TRBV7-9
TGTGCCTGGAACCAGGCAGATACGCAGTATTTT CAWNQADTQYF many TRBJ2-3 NA TRBV30
TGCAGTGCTCCTGGACTAGCGGCGAGCGGCTCTGGGGCCAACGTCCTGACTTTC CSAPGLAASGSGANVLTF few TRBJ2-6 TRBD2 TRBV20-1
TGTGCCAGCAGGGTAGGGCCGGTGAACACTGAAGCTTTCTTT CASRVGPVNTEAFF many TRBJ1-1 NA TRBV28
TGTGCCAGCAGCGCCCGGGTCTCGCGGGGAGATACGCAGTATTTT CASSARVSRGDTQYF few TRBJ2-3 NA TRBV5-4
TGTGCCATCAGTGAATTAGTTTTTGAGCAGTTCTTC CAISELVFEQFF once TRBJ2-1 NA TRBV10-3
TGTGCCAGCAGCTTCGAAGCTATTGGTGTCACCGGGGAGCTGTTTTTT CASSFEAIGVTGELFF many TRBJ2-2 NA TRBV7-9
TGTGCCATCAGAAACAGGGATGCTTACGAGCAGTACTTC CAIRNRDAYEQYF many TRBJ2-7 NA TRBV10-3
TGTGCCAGCAGCTCTGGGACAGCTAACGGGGAGCTGTTTTTT CASSSGTANGELFF few TRBJ2-2 TRBD1 TRBV7-8
TGTGCTAGTGGTGCGGGACTAGCGCAGTTCTTC CASGAGLAQFF many TRBJ2-1 TRBD2 TRBV12-5
TGTGCCAGCAGTCCGGGGACTAGCGGGAGCCACGGGGAGCTGTTTTTT CASSPGTSGSHGELFF few TRBJ2-2 TRBD2 TRBV28
TGTGCCAGCAGCTTCGCCGGCTCTTCCGAGCAGTACTTC CASSFAGSSEQYF few TRBJ2-7 NA TRBV7-6
TGTGCCAGCAGCTTGAGGCCAACAAGGGGGACCGGGGAGCTGTTTTTT CASSLRPTRGTGELFF many TRBJ2-2 NA TRBV11-1
TGTGCCACCAGCAGAGGAGCGGGAGATAATTGGGATACGCAGTATTTT CATSRGAGDNWDTQYF many TRBJ2-3 TRBD2 TRBV15
TGTGCCAGCAGCACGCCGACTAGCCAGGAGACCCAGTACTTC CASSTPTSQETQYF many TRBJ2-5 TRBD2 TRBV7-9
TGTGCCAGCAGTACGGGACTCCTGGCAAGAGGCTATGGCTACACCTTC CASSTGLLARGYGYTF many TRBJ1-2 NA TRBV28
TGTGCCACCAACGCGGGAGGGGGCACAGATACGCAGTATTTT CATNAGGGTDTQYF NA TRBJ2-3 TRBD2 TRBV19
TGCGCCAGCAGCCCCCGGGGGGGGCGGGGGTCGGATACGCAGTATTTT CASSPRGGRGSDTQYF NA TRBJ2-3 TRBD2 TRBV5-1